This T cell receptor beta chain was captured by sequencing in a study of neurological immune-mediated disorders. The V segment lost 4 bases and the J segment 2 bases; nucleotides outside the gene matches: 8. CDR3 length: 16 amino acids. Germline assignment: CDR1 MNHNS and CDR2 SASEGT. This clonotype was seen a handful of times. TCRdb reprocessed the 5' RACE reads via MiXCR and lists one record per CDR3 protein. This table has some 78,000 distinct CDR3 sequences, 5% to 6% appearing once. The source is a woman aged 30 to 39 with multiple sclerosis. The chain links TRBV6-1 to TRBJ2-3; TRBD1 matches 8 bases. The specimen was PBMCs. As DNA, the CDR3 is TGTGCCAGCAGTGCCCGGACAGGGAGATTCACAGATACGCAGTATTTT. Translated: CASSARTGRFTDTQYF.